The T cell receptor (beta chain) under discussion was sequenced for a study of blood T cell repertoires in COVID-19. Looking at the study overall: Sample material is recorded as cDNA or gDNA derived from T cells, B-cell-depleted T cells, or PBMCs.

In the original processing: Estimates of nucleated cell counts were drawn from the amplification of reference gene primers. Assay: immunoSEQ multiplex PCR; the TCRdb copy retains only in-frame clones and omits some. Clone size and V and J calls were adopted from that table, with D and trimming inferred from the DNA. The sample records a few hundred thousand clones, roughly 80% being singletons. This CDR3 has 17 amino acids. V lost 1 base, J lost 6 bases, and 7 bases stayed unmatched. Per the germline V gene, CDR1 is SGHNT and CDR2 is YENEEA. The sample comprised peripheral blood. The sequence derives from a woman between 50 and 59 years old with active or convalescent COVID-19. This chain links TRBV11-3 with TRBJ2-1; 12 positions match TRBD2. The CDR3 DNA reads as TGTGCCAGCAGCTTAGGGACTAGCGGGGTCCCCGGCAATGAGCAGTTCTTC. Translating it yields CASSLGTSGVPGNEQFF. The full variable domain, with the rest looked up from reference TRBV11-3 and TRBJ2-1, is EAGVVQSPRYKIIEKKQPVAFWCNPISGHNTLYWYLQNLGQGPELLIRYENEEAVDDSQLPKDRFSAERLKGVDSTLKIQPAELGDSAVYLCASSLGTSGVPGNEQFFGPGTRLTVL.